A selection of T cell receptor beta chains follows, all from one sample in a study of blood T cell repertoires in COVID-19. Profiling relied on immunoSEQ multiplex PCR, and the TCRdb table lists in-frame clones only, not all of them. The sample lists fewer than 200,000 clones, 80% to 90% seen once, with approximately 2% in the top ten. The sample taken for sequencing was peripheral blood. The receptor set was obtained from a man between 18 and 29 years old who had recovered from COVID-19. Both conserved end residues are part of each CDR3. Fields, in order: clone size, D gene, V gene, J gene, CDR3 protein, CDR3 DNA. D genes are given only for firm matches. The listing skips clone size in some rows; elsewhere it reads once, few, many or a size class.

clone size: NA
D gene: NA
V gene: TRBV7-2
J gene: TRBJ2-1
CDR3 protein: CASSPDNEQFF
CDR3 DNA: TGTGCCAGCAGCCCCGACAATGAGCAGTTCTTC

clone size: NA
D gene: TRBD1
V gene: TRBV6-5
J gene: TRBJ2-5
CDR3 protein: CASSSRDSYQETQYF
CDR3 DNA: TGTGCCAGCAGCTCCCGGGACAGCTACCAAGAGACCCAGTACTTC

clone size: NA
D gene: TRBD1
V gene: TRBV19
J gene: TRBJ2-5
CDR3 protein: CASSVEQGAGETQYF
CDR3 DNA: TGTGCCAGTAGTGTGGAACAGGGGGCTGGGGAGACCCAGTACTTC

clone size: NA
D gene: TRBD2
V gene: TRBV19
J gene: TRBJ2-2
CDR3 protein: CASSQAGAGELFF
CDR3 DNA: TGTGCCAGTAGTCAAGCGGGAGCCGGGGAGCTGTTTTTT

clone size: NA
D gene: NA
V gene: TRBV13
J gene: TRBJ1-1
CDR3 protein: CASSASPSTEAFF
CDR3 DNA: TGTGCCAGCAGCGCTTCCCCTAGCACTGAAGCTTTCTTT

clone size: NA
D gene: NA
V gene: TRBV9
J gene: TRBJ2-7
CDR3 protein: CASSVSSSVSSYEQYF
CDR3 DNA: TGTGCCAGCAGCGTCTCATCTAGCGTATCCTCCTACGAGCAGTACTTC

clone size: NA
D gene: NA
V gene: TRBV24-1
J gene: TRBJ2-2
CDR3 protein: CATSDFRDTGELFF
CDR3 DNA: TGTGCCACCAGTGATTTTCGGGACACCGGGGAGCTGTTTTTT

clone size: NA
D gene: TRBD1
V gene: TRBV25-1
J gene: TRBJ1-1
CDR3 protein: CASTGTAWNTEAFF
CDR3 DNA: TGTGCCAGCACCGGGACAGCATGGAACACTGAAGCTTTCTTT

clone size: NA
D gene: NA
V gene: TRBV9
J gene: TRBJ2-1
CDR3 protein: CASSARLGAYNEQFF
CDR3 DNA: TGTGCCAGCAGCGCCCGACTTGGCGCCTACAATGAGCAGTTCTTC

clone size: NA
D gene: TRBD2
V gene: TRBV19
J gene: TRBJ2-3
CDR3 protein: CASSLGTTDTQYF
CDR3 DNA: TGTGCCAGTAGTCTCGGGACTACCGATACGCAGTATTTT

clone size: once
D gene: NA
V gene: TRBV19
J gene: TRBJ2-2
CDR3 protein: CASRGLGTGELFF
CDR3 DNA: TGTGCCAGTCGAGGCCTAGGCACCGGGGAGCTGTTTTTT

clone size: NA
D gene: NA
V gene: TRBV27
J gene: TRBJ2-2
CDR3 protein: CASSPPARVGFGTGELFF
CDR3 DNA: TGTGCCAGCAGTCCTCCGGCGAGGGTGGGCTTCGGCACCGGGGAGCTGTTTTTT

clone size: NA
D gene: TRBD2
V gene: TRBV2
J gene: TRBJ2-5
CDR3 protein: CASIVGYLAGGQETQYF
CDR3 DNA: TGTGCCAGCATTGTGGGTTACCTAGCGGGAGGTCAGGAGACCCAGTACTTC

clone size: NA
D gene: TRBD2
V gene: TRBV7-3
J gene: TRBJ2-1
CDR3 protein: CASSSSGRSSYNEQFF
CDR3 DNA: TGTGCCAGCAGCTCTAGCGGAAGAAGCTCCTACAATGAGCAGTTCTTC

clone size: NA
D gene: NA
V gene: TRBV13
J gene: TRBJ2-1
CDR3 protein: CASSLSGRGDNEQFF
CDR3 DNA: TGTGCCAGCAGCTTATCAGGAAGGGGTGATAATGAGCAGTTCTTC

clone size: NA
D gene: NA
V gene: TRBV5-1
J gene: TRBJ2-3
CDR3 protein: CASSDPGDSTDTQYF
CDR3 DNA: TGCGCCAGCAGCGATCCGGGAGACAGCACAGATACGCAGTATTTT

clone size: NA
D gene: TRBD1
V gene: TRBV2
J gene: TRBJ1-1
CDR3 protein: CASSQGESTEAFF
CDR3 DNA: TGTGCCAGCAGCCAGGGGGAGAGCACTGAAGCTTTCTTT

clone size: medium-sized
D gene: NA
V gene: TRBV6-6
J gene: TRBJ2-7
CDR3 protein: CASSTQGPHEQYF
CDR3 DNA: TGTGCCAGCAGCACACAGGGTCCCCACGAGCAGTACTTC

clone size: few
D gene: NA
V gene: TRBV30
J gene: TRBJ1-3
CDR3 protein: CAWGQFSGNTIYF
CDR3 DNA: TGTGCCTGGGGACAGTTCTCTGGAAACACCATATATTTT

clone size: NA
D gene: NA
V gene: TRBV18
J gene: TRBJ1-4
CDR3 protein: CASHPAANEKLFF
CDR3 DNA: TGTGCCAGCCATCCCGCGGCTAATGAAAAACTGTTTTTT

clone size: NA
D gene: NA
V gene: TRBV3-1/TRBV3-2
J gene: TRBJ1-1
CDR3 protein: CASRSQGSAGTEAFF
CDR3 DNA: TGTGCCAGCCGCTCCCAGGGATCGGCAGGAACTGAAGCTTTCTTT

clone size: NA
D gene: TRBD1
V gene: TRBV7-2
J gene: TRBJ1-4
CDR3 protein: CASSLVSTGGGKLFF
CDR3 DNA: TGTGCCAGCAGCTTAGTTTCGACAGGGGGAGGAAAACTGTTTTTT

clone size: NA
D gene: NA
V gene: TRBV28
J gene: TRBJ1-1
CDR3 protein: CASSLEPVGEAFF
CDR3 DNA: TGTGCCAGCAGTCTAGAACCCGTTGGGGAAGCTTTCTTT

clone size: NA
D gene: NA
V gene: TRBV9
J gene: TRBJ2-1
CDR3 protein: CASSAVSGSYNEQFF
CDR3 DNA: TGTGCCAGCAGCGCCGTTAGCGGTAGTTACAATGAGCAGTTCTTC

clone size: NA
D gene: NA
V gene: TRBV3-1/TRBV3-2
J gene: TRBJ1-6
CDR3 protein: CASIVGGTNNSPLHF
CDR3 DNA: TGTGCCAGTATCGTAGGAGGGACCAATAATTCACCCCTCCACTTT

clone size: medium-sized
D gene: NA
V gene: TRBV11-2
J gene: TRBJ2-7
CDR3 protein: CASSLSPLTYEQYF
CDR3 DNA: TGTGCCAGCAGCTTAAGTCCTCTAACCTACGAGCAGTACTTC

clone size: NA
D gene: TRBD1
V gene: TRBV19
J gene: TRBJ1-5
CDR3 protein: CASSRDRGNQPQHF
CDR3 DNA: TGTGCCAGTAGCCGGGACAGAGGCAATCAGCCCCAGCATTTT

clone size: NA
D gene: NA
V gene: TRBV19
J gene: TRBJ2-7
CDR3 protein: CASINDSISYEQYF
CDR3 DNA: TGTGCCAGTATTAATGACAGCATCTCCTACGAGCAGTACTTC

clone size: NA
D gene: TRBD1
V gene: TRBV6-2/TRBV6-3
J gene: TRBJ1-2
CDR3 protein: CASSSPGQGYTF
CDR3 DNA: TGTGCCAGCAGTTCGCCGGGACAGGGATACACCTTC

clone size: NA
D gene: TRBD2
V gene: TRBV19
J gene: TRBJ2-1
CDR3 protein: CASSLLAGVPNEQFF
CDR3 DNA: TGTGCCAGTAGTTTACTAGCGGGAGTGCCCAATGAGCAGTTCTTC

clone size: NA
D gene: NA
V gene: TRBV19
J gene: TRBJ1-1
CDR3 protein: CASSFVNTEAFF
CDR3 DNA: TGTGCCAGTAGTTTCGTGAACACTGAAGCTTTCTTT

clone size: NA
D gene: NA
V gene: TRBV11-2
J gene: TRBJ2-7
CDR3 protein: CASSLDRTVPYEQYF
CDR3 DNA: TGTGCCAGCAGCTTAGATAGAACAGTCCCCTACGAGCAGTACTTC

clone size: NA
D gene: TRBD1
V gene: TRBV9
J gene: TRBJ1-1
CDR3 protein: CASSSRSDRELWDTEAFF
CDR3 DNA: TGTGCCAGCAGCTCCCGCTCGGACAGGGAGTTATGGGACACTGAAGCTTTCTTT

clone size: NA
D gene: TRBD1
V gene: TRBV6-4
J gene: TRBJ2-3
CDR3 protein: CASSPTGAKADTQYF
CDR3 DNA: TGTGCCAGCAGCCCTACAGGGGCTAAAGCAGATACGCAGTATTTT

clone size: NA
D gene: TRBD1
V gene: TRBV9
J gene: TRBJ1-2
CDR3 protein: CASSGNRGRYGYTF
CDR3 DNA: TGTGCCAGCAGCGGAAACAGGGGACGATATGGCTACACCTTC

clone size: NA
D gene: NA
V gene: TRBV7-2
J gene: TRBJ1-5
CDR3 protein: CASTLLGRNQPQHF
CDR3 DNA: TGTGCCAGCACCTTATTGGGCCGCAATCAGCCCCAGCATTTT

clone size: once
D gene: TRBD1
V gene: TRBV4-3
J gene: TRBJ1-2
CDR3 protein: CASSHKTGYGYTF
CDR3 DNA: TGCGCCAGCAGCCACAAGACAGGGTATGGCTACACCTTC

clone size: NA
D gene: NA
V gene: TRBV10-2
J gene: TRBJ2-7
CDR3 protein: CAAAGPGTRYEQYF
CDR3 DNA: TGCGCCGCCGCGGGGCCGGGGACCCGCTACGAGCAGTACTTC

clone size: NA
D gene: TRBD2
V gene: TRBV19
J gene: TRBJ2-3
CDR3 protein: CASDKASGKTSTDTQYF
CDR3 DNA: TGTGCCAGTGACAAGGCTAGCGGGAAAACTAGCACAGATACGCAGTATTTT

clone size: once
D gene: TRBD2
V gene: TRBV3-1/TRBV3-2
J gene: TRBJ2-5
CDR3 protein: CASSLTSGSVRETQYF
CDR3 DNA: TGTGCCAGCAGCCTTACTAGCGGGAGCGTCCGGGAGACCCAGTACTTC

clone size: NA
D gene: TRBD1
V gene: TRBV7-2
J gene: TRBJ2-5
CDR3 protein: CASSLLGQGFAETQYF
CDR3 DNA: TGTGCCAGCAGCCTGCTAGGACAGGGGTTTGCAGAGACCCAGTACTTC

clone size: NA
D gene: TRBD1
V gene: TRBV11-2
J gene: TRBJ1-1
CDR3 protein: CASSVGTEGTEAFF
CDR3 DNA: TGTGCCAGCAGCGTAGGGACAGAGGGAACTGAAGCTTTCTTT

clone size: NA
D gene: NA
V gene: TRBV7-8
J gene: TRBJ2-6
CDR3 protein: CASSLAGGTGANVLTF
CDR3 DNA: TGTGCCAGCAGCTTAGCGGGGGGAACTGGGGCCAACGTCCTGACTTTC

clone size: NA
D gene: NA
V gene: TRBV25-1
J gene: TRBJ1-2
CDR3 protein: CASSNSNNYGYTF
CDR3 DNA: TGTGCCAGCAGTAACAGCAATAACTATGGCTACACCTTC

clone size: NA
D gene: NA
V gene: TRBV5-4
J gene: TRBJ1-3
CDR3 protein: CASSSGYSGNTIYF
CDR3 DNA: TGTGCCAGCAGCTCAGGTTACTCTGGAAACACCATATATTTT